This T cell receptor beta chain was sequenced during a study of chemoradiotherapy in HPV16-positive cancers. Germline V gene lookup returns CDR1 MNHEY and CDR2 SVGAGI. The length of the CDR3 is 14 residues. V lost 6 bases and J lost 3; bases outside the gene matches: 6. TCRdb's copy holds only in-frame clones and misses some; the assay was immunoSEQ multiplex PCR. The table lists about 5,400 clones, roughly 85% of them singletons. The sequence was obtained from a human donor with HPV-associated anogenital cancer. Sample: tumor tissue, taken from a patient who underwent chemoradiotherapy. This rearrangement joins TRBV6-5 to TRBJ2-7; the match to TRBD1 covers 9 bases. CDR3 loop: CASRGQGSVYEQYF. In nucleotides, the CDR3 is TGTGCCAGCAGGGGACAGGGTTCCGTCTACGAGCAGTACTTC.